The text below deals with one T cell receptor beta chain. Its antigen is currently not known. No much larger clonotype is one base removed from it; base qualities were not supplied. From cysteine to phenylalanine, the CDR3 is 13 amino acids long. Of all the DNA, just the CDR3 is kept, 39 bases in frame from base 1. CDR1 is given as DFQATT and CDR2 as SNEGSKA, both from the germline V gene (reference sequence). A distance of 7 bases separates the germline ends of V and J, which lose 5 bases and 0 bases respectively. Sequencer: Illumina HiSeq 1500. Through fastp at Q25 and MiXCR, TCRdb rebuilt clones from the public reads, retaining in-frame beta chains. Each CDR3 protein gets just one entry, which takes the most common genes and DNA from the rows behind it. Here the sample has just over 300,000 distinct CDR3 sequences; 17% occur a single time. About 12% of the sample lies in the top ten. These data originate in a study of T cell repertoires in cytomegalovirus infection (dated by TCRdb to the late 2010s). Turning to the overall study: Donor HLA type was relevant to the analysis, because carriage of CMV infection together with the matching HLA type was indicated by public TCR beta signatures. The paper as a whole reports these results and caveats: In the ex vivo response, HLA-C-restricted CMV-specific TCR beta clonotypes were dominant, and in two of eight donors the single most frequent clonotype came from this HLA-C-restricted group. Carriers of CMV infection plus the relevant HLA type were discriminated by the cumulative frequency of public TCR beta family members in the study cohort and in an independent roughly 340-donor cohort.

The TCR comes from a human donor in good health (CMV status not recorded). Some clones in this sample may be carry-over from other donors' samples. The specimen was PBMCs. Here the chain combines TRBV20-1 and TRBJ2-2, with no reliable assignment of the D segment. CDR3 loop: CSAPRANTGELFF. Read as DNA, the sequence is TGCAGTGCTCCTAGAGCGAACACCGGGGAGCTGTTTTTT.